The text below deals with one TCR beta chain. No antigen is known for it. The data were obtained in a study of cytomegalovirus exposure and HLA in healthy donors. At the time of sampling, donors were nominally healthy, though unrecorded immune exposures were likely. The V and J ends lost 5 bases and 3 bases, in that order; junction bases with no gene match: 4. The CDR3 runs to 15 residues. Per the germline V gene, CDR1 is SEHNR and CDR2 is FQNEAQ (reference sequence). Primers for the PCR totalled 60 Vbeta and 13 Jbeta. Only in-frame clones appear in the TCRdb table, and some are missing; sequencing was by immunoSEQ multiplex PCR. This table has 110,000 to 150,000 clones, roughly 80% appearing once. Study results and limitations: An apparent linkage of common viral pathogens to several of the most significant clusters emerged in a later analysis. Later analysis suggested most CMV-associated TCR beta chains were HLA-restricted.

The sequencing input was PBMCs. The sequence derives from a female donor in good health and CMV-seronegative. This sequence joins TRBV7-9 and TRBJ1-4; TRBD1 matches at 9 bases. CDR3 amino acids: CASSQQGAANEKLFF. The CDR3 DNA reads TGTGCCAGCAGCCAACAGGGGGCAGCTAATGAAAAACTGTTTTTT.